What follows are 28 T cell receptor beta chains derived from one specimen sequenced in a study of response to subunit inactivated influenza vaccine. One entry per CDR3 protein results from TCRdb running MiXCR on the RT-PCR reads. The sample includes around 480,000 distinct CDR3 sequences, about a tenth of them seen just once. Sequenced here: PBMCs from blood, sampled 45 days after vaccination. The source is a man aged 45-65 years who received an inactivated influenza vaccine.

This clonotype was counted between two and nine times. The chain is built from TRBV12-3 or TRBV12-4 and TRBJ2-5; 7 bases line up with TRBD2. The V gene end was trimmed by 5 bases and the J gene end by 3 bases; junction bases not matched to a gene: 9. The CDR3 runs 15 residues. In DNA, the CDR3 is TGTGCCAGCAGTGGTTGGGTGCGGGAGAAAGAGACCCAGTACTTC. Translation: CASSGWVREKETQYF.

The V and J genes are TRBV28 and TRBJ1-5; D is unresolved. Germline loops: CDR1 MDHEN, CDR2 SYDVKM. V was pared by 6 bases and J by 2 bases, with 17 bases between. CDR3 length equals 16 residues. The CDR3 sequence is CASSATLVRGNQPQHF. The CDR3 nucleotides read TGTGCCAGCAGCGCAACACTCGTAAGGGGCAATCAGCCCCAGCATTTT.

The chain is built from TRBV5-6 and TRBJ1-2; weak D call: TRBD1 (6 bases). There are 13 residues in the CDR3. Germline V gene sequence: CDR1 SGHDT, CDR2 YYEEEE. With 0 bases removed from V and 8 bases from J, the gap between germline ends came to 11 bases. CDR3 bases: TGTGCCAGCAGCTTGGTAGGGGGATCGGGCTACACCTTC. It codes for CASSLVGGSGYTF.

This clonotype appeared a single time. The chain uses TRBV10-3 and TRBJ2-5, with TRBD1 as a possible D gene (5 bases). Germline V gene sequence: CDR1 ENHRY, CDR2 SYGVKD. V was cut by 3 bases and J by 2 bases, with 7 bases left in between. The CDR3 is 13 amino acids. The CDR3 reads CAISDRAQETQYF. As DNA, the CDR3 is TGTGCCATCAGTGACAGGGCTCAAGAGACCCAGTACTTC.

The chain couples TRBV20-1 to TRBJ2-2; D not resolved. V gave up 0 bases and J gave up 1 base, with 9 bases separating them. CDR3 length: 15 amino acids. Germline V gives CDR1 DFQATT, CDR2 SNEGSKA (reference sequence). CDR3 in amino acids: CSARDQAGNTGELFF. The CDR3, as DNA: TGCAGTGCTAGAGATCAGGCAGGGAACACCGGGGAGCTGTTTTTT.

This clonotype was seen at least ten times. The rearrangement links TRBV6-2 or TRBV6-3 to TRBJ2-1, with D possibly TRBD2 on 6 matching bases. CDR1 and CDR2 (germline): MNHEY, SVGEGT. Deletions cut 7 bases from V and 9 bases from J, with 16 bases between. The CDR3 contains 13 residues. CDR3 region: CASTRGGVSEQFF. In nucleotides, the CDR3 is TGTGCCAGCACTCGTGGCGGGGTTAGTGAGCAGTTCTTC.

The chain employs TRBV10-3 and TRBJ2-3; D is perhaps TRBD1 or TRBD2 (5 bases each). The germline V gene encodes CDR1 ENHRY and CDR2 SYGVKD. V lost 0 bases and J lost 1, with 14 bases in between. This CDR3 comprises 17 residues. The CDR3 loop reads CAISESMGEFGTDTQYF. As DNA, the CDR3 is TGTGCCATCAGTGAGTCTATGGGGGAGTTTGGCACAGATACGCAGTATTTT.

The sample holds a few counts of this clonotype. The V call is TRBV29-1, the J call TRBJ2-4; TRBD2 matches at 13 bases. Germline CDR1 and CDR2: SQVTM and ANQGSEA. The CDR3 spans 17 residues. The J segment lost 0 bases and the V segment lost 7 bases, leaving 9 bases of the junction unmatched. CDR3 in amino acids: CSGSGTSGDLAKNIQYF. Here the CDR3 DNA reads TGCAGCGGCTCCGGGACTAGCGGGGACCTAGCCAAAAACATTCAGTACTTC.

The chain joins TRBV4-3 to TRBJ2-7; 12 bases align to TRBD2. This CDR3 comprises 16 residues. CDR1 is LGHNA and CDR2 is YSLEER in the germline V gene. J gave up 6 bases and V 0 bases, and 6 bases lay outside the gene matches. As DNA, the CDR3 is TGCGCCAGCAGCCAAGATGGGGCTAGCGGGAGGGGCGAGCAGTACTTC. Translation gives CASSQDGASGRGEQYF.

The chain recombines TRBV15 with TRBJ2-1, with D hard to call. Trimming shortened V by 4 bases and J by 3 bases, and 13 bases separated the two germline ends. Germline V gene sequence: CDR1 LNHNV, CDR2 YYDKDF (reference sequence). The CDR3 consists of 15 residues. The CDR3 loop is CATSNRANLYNEQFF. DNA for the CDR3: TGTGCCACCAGCAACCGGGCAAACCTCTACAATGAGCAGTTCTTC.

This clonotype has ten or more counts. The V call is TRBV29-1, the J call TRBJ1-1, with TRBD1 as a possible D gene (5 bases). The CDR3 loop spans 14 amino acids. Germline CDR1 SQVTM, CDR2 ANQGSEA. The V gene lost 5 bases and the J gene lost 0 bases, with 13 bases spanning the gap. The DNA of the CDR3 is TGCAGCGTTAAGGGGCTGACTTTGAACACTGAAGCTTTCTTT. Amino acids: CSVKGLTLNTEAFF.

V is TRBV27 and J is TRBJ2-3, with D uncertain. With 5 bases removed from V and 1 base from J, the gap between germline ends came to 16 bases. The CDR3 totals 16 residues. CDR1 and CDR2 from the germline V gene are MNHEY and SMNVEV (reference sequence). In nucleotides, the CDR3 is TGTGCCAGCAGTCCGTGGGTCAGCGACCGCACAGATACGCAGTATTTT. Encoded protein: CASSPWVSDRTDTQYF.

The gene calls are TRBV10-3 and TRBJ2-5; 10 positions match TRBD2. The V segment lost 6 bases and the J segment 2 bases; nucleotides outside the gene matches: 6. The CDR3 runs 15 residues. The V gene's germline CDR1 is ENHRY and CDR2 SYGVKD. DNA for the CDR3: TGTGCCATCAGGGAAGCGGGGGGGGGACAAGAGACCCAGTACTTC. Translation gives CAIREAGGGQETQYF.

The chain has TRBV4-3 and TRBJ1-1, with no clear D. V was cut by 3 bases and J by 1 base, with 6 bases left in between. Germline values: CDR1 LGHNA, CDR2 YSLEER. The CDR3 contains 13 residues. CDR3 sequence: CASSHTENTEAFF. CDR3 nucleotide sequence: TGCGCCAGCAGCCACACAGAGAACACTGAAGCTTTCTTT.

This clonotype has ten or more counts. The chain is built from TRBV12-3 or TRBV12-4 and TRBJ2-7; D is possibly TRBD1 (6 bases). This CDR3 contains 14 residues. Trimming pared 6 bases from V and 4 bases from J, leaving 16 bases between. CDR3 protein: CASSWTASHYEQYF. In nucleotides, the CDR3 is TGTGCCAGCAGCTGGACAGCCTCTCATTACGAGCAGTACTTC.

The chain links TRBV7-2 to TRBJ2-1; 11 nucleotides align to TRBD2. The germline CDR1 and CDR2 sequences are SGHTA and FQGNSA. The CDR3 runs 15 residues. With V trimmed by 4 bases and J by 11 bases, 10 bases remained unmatched. The CDR3 DNA reads TGTGCCAGCAGCTCAGAAACTAGCGGGGGTGTCCAGCAGTTCTTC. Its translation: CASSSETSGGVQQFF.

The chain has TRBV4-1 and TRBJ2-5; 9 nucleotides match TRBD2. The CDR3 has 16 residues. V shed 2 bases and J 2 bases; nucleotides not matched to a gene: 6. Germline V lookup: CDR1 MGHRA, CDR2 YSYEKL. The CDR3 DNA sequence: TGCGCCAGCAGCCAACGAGGACTAGCGACACAAGAGACCCAGTACTTC. Its protein product is CASSQRGLATQETQYF.

The rearrangement uses TRBV5-1 and TRBJ2-7; D not certain. V was trimmed by 4 bases and J by 7 bases, leaving 12 bases between them. The CDR3 consists of 12 residues. The germline V gene encodes CDR1 SGHRS and CDR2 YFSETQ. In DNA form, the CDR3 reads TGCGCCAGCAGCGCTACTACCGTAGAGCAGTACTTC. This encodes CASSATTVEQYF. The complete variable domain, with remaining parts taken from reference TRBV5-1 and TRBJ2-7, reads KAGVTQTPRYLIKTRGQQVTLSCSPISGHRSVSWYQQTPGQGLQFLFEYFSETQRNKGNFPGRFSGRQFSNSRSEMNVSTLELGDSALYLCASSATTVEQYFGPGTRLTVT.

The chain carries TRBV9 and TRBJ2-3; the D gene could be TRBD1 or TRBD2 (5 bases each). Germline CDR1 reads SGDLS; CDR2 reads YYNGEE. CDR3 length: 17 residues. With 4 bases removed from V and 0 bases from J, the gap between germline ends came to 18 bases. The CDR3 region has the DNA TGTGCCAGCAGCATTTCGGGACCCCCGGTTAGCACAGATACGCAGTATTTT. It encodes CASSISGPPVSTDTQYF.

This clonotype came up many times. The rearrangement uses TRBV5-1 and TRBJ2-5; D is perhaps TRBD2 (5 bases). The CDR3 has 14 residues. Germline assignment: CDR1 SGHRS and CDR2 YFSETQ. The germline V and J ends were trimmed by 0 bases and 2 bases, with 8 bases remaining between them. The CDR3 DNA reads as TGCGCCAGCAGCTTGGGGAGGCAGCAAGAGACCCAGTACTTC. Protein sequence: CASSLGRQQETQYF.

The CDR3 here is CASSSGIAGTDTQYF. The CDR3, as DNA: TGTGCCAGCAGCTCCGGGATAGCAGGCACAGATACGCAGTATTTT. V is TRBV5-5 and J is TRBJ2-3; the D gene is possibly TRBD2 (5 bases). The CDR3 consists of 15 residues. Germline CDR1 is SGHKS and CDR2 is YYEKEE (reference sequence). Deletions cut 3 bases from V and 1 base from J, with 12 bases between.

The table lists this clonotype with many counts. The chain is built from TRBV5-1 and TRBJ2-2; tentatively, D is TRBD2 (5 bases). The CDR3 loop spans 14 amino acids. V gave up 8 bases and J gave up 6 bases, with 17 bases separating them. The V gene's germline CDR1 is SGHRS and CDR2 YFSETQ. CDR3 residues: CASAGKNGAGELFF. In nucleotides, the CDR3 is TGCGCCAGTGCCGGGAAGAATGGGGCCGGGGAGCTGTTTTTT.

This clonotype turned up a few times. The chain employs TRBV2 and TRBJ2-3, with TRBD1 matching 11 bases. V was clipped by 2 bases and J by 4 bases; unmatched bases: 5. The V gene's germline CDR1 is SNHLY and CDR2 FYNNEI. CDR3 length equals 16 residues. The CDR3 spells CASSESRTGGADTQYF. CDR3 DNA sequence: TGTGCCAGCAGTGAAAGTAGGACAGGGGGCGCAGATACGCAGTATTTT.

This clonotype occurred many times. This chain joins TRBV5-1 and TRBJ1-1; a possible D gene is TRBD1 (5 bases). The CDR3 spans 15 residues. Germline CDR1 reads SGHRS; CDR2 reads YFSETQ. Trimming left V 0 bases short and J 1 base short, with 10 bases between. The CDR3 loop reads CASSLEQAANTEAFF. For the CDR3, the DNA is TGCGCCAGCAGCTTGGAACAGGCGGCGAACACTGAAGCTTTCTTT.

This chain's CDR3 is CASSPNQGAFNEQFF. CDR3 sequence (DNA): TGTGCCAGCAGCCCTAACCAGGGGGCCTTCAATGAGCAGTTCTTC. This rearrangement joins TRBV11-2 to TRBJ2-1; TRBD1 matches at 8 bases. The V gene end was trimmed by 5 bases and the J gene end by 6 bases; junction bases not matched to a gene: 9. The CDR3 is made up of 15 amino acids. CDR1 and CDR2 (germline): SGHAT, FQNNGV.

This clonotype was counted between two and nine times. V and J are TRBV29-1 and TRBJ1-1; 9 bases align to TRBD1. CDR3 length equals 14 residues. Germline V lookup: CDR1 SQVTM, CDR2 ANQGSEA. The V and J ends lost 6 bases and 1 base, in that order; junction bases with no gene match: 6. The CDR3, as DNA: TGCAGCGTGGAACAGGGGGCAGGGAACACTGAAGCTTTCTTT. It translates to CSVEQGAGNTEAFF.

This clonotype was recorded at least ten times. This chain links TRBV5-1 with TRBJ2-2; either TRBD1 or TRBD2 may supply D (7 bases each). V was clipped by 5 bases and J by 5 bases, with 16 bases between them. The CDR3 length is 15 residues. Germline assignment: CDR1 SGHRS and CDR2 YFSETQ. The CDR3 DNA sequence: TGCGCCAGCAGTCTACGACAGGGAGGGACCGGGGAGCTGTTTTTT. Its translation is CASSLRQGGTGELFF.

This clonotype was detected ten times or more. This chain connects TRBV20-1 to TRBJ2-1; 14 bases align to TRBD2. The CDR3 length is 17 residues. In germline, CDR1 is DFQATT, CDR2 SNEGSKA (reference sequence). J was trimmed by 0 bases and V by 1 base; bases with no gene match: 2. CDR3 sequence: CSARGLAGGSSYNEQFF. The CDR3 DNA is TGCAGTGCTAGAGGACTAGCGGGAGGGAGCTCCTACAATGAGCAGTTCTTC.